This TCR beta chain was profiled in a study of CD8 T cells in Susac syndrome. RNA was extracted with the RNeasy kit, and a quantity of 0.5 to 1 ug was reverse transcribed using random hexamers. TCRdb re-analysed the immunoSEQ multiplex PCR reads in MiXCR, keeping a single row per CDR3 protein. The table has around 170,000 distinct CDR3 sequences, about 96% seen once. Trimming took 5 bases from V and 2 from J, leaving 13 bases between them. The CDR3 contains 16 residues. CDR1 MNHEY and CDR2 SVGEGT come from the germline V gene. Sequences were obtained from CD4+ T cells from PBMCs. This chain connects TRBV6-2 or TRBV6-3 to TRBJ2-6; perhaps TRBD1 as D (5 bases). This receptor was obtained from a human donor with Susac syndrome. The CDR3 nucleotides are TGTGCCAGCAGTACCCAGGGTCACCCTGGGGCCAACGTCCTGACTTTC. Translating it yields CASSTQGHPGANVLTF.